This is a list of T cell receptor beta chains from one sample in a study of T cells in Graves' hyperthyroidism and ophthalmopathy. TCRdb re-analysed the multiplex PCR reads in MiXCR, keeping a single row per CDR3 protein. The sample lists nearly 600,000 distinct CDR3 sequences, 12% to 15% occurring once. The sample comprised blood. The receptors were gathered from a woman younger than 30 with Graves' ophthalmopathy. Both conserved end residues are part of each CDR3. D genes are given only for firm matches. Clone size is shown for a subset of rows, as once, few, many or a class of expanded clone.

>TRBV18|TRBJ1-2|15|-|many
CASSPPGSANYGYTF
TGTGCCAGCTCACCACCGGGGTCAGCTAACTATGGCTACACCTTC
>TRBV25-1|TRBJ2-2|13|-|-
CASNLHAGGELFF
TGTGCCAGCAATCTACACGCCGGCGGGGAGCTGTTTTTT
>TRBV18|TRBJ2-7|13|-|many
CASSPPGSYEQYF
TGTGCCAGCAGTCCTCCAGGGTCCTACGAGCAGTACTTC
>TRBV27|TRBJ2-3|13|-|many
CASSSLSTDTQYF
TGTGCCAGCAGCTCATTGAGCACAGATACGCAGTATTTT
>TRBV6-1|TRBJ2-3|20|TRBD2|many
CASSPSAGLAGVGRTDTQYF
TGTGCCAGCAGCCCCAGTGCGGGACTAGCGGGAGTCGGTCGCACAGATACGCAGTATTTT
>TRBV24-1|TRBJ2-7|16|TRBD2|few
CATSGTARTGRDEQYF
TGTGCCACCAGTGGGACCGCCCGGACGGGGAGGGACGAGCAGTACTTC
>TRBV18|TRBJ2-1|18|-|few
CASSPLSGAASSYNEQFF
TGTGCCAGCTCACCACTTAGTGGGGCCGCGAGCTCCTACAATGAGCAGTTCTTC
>TRBV28|TRBJ2-7|14|TRBD1|many
CASSLATGAWEQYF
TGTGCCAGCAGTTTAGCGACAGGGGCATGGGAGCAGTACTTC
>TRBV9|TRBJ2-7|16|TRBD1|few
CASSVGDRGPRNEQYF
TGTGCCAGCAGCGTAGGGGACAGGGGACCACGGAACGAGCAGTACTTC
>TRBV4-1|TRBJ2-7|15|-|-
CASSPVGDGYYEQYF
TGCGCCAGCAGCCCTGTGGGGGACGGATACTACGAGCAGTACTTC
>TRBV2|TRBJ2-3|12|TRBD2|many
CASSGTGDTQYF
TGTGCCAGTAGCGGGACTGGAGATACGCAGTATTTT
>TRBV6-5|TRBJ2-3|15|TRBD2|-
CASSYLSGSGDTQYF
TGTGCCAGCAGTTACTTGAGCGGGAGCGGGGATACGCAGTATTTT
>TRBV20-1|TRBJ1-6|16|-|many
CSARDPQDSYNSPLHF
TGCAGTGCTAGAGATCCCCAGGACAGCTATAATTCACCCCTCCACTTT
>TRBV3-1|TRBJ2-2|14|-|many
CASSQGGNTGELFF
TGTGCCAGCAGCCAGGGGGGGAACACCGGGGAGCTGTTTTTT
>TRBV6-1|TRBJ2-7|15|-|-
CASRGLGLSDYEQYF
TGTGCCAGCAGGGGATTGGGCCTCTCCGACTACGAGCAGTACTTC
>TRBV27|TRBJ2-7|13|TRBD1|many
CASSSDRAYEQYF
TGTGCCAGCAGTTCCGACAGGGCTTACGAGCAGTACTTC
>TRBV2|TRBJ2-5|15|-|many
CASSGDSNQQETQYF
TGTGCCAGCAGCGGGGACTCTAATCAACAAGAGACCCAGTACTTC
>TRBV20-1|TRBJ2-7|14|-|many
CSLDGGQILYEQYF
TGCAGCTTAGATGGCGGGCAGATCCTCTACGAGCAGTACTTC
>TRBV7-3|TRBJ1-6|16|TRBD1|-
CASRSTGSSYNSPLNF
TGTGCCAGCAGGTCGACAGGGAGCTCCTATAATTCACCCCTCAACTTT
>TRBV19|TRBJ1-5|13|-|-
CASSRLGNQPQHF
TGTGCCAGTAGTCGGCTAGGCAATCAGCCCCAGCATTTT
>TRBV4-1|TRBJ2-1|16|TRBD2|few
CASSQVSGKVLNEQFF
TGCGCCAGCAGCCAAGTTAGCGGGAAGGTTTTGAATGAGCAGTTCTTC
>TRBV4-3|TRBJ2-7|15|TRBD2|-
CASSQEGTTSYEQYF
TGCGCCAGCAGCCAAGAAGGGACTACCTCCTACGAGCAGTACTTC
>TRBV19|TRBJ2-5|16|TRBD2|few
CASKEVGAGGMKTQYF
TGTGCCAGTAAGGAAGTAGGAGCGGGAGGGATGAAGACCCAGTACTTC
>TRBV7-2|TRBJ2-7|17|TRBD2|many
CASSLAPTSGVLYEQYF
TGTGCCAGCAGCTTAGCCCCTACTAGCGGGGTCCTCTACGAGCAGTACTTC
>TRBV12-3/TRBV12-4|TRBJ2-1|14|TRBD2|-
CASKGGGLAGEQFF
TGTGCCAGCAAGGGGGGGGGACTAGCGGGTGAGCAGTTCTTC
>TRBV6-1|TRBJ2-1|14|TRBD1|many
CASSMTGSHNEQFF
TGTGCCAGCAGTATGACAGGGTCCCACAATGAGCAGTTCTTC
>TRBV12-3/TRBV12-4|TRBJ1-2|15|-|many
CASSLARRVYYGYTF
TGTGCCAGCAGTTTAGCGCGAAGGGTTTACTATGGCTACACCTTC
>TRBV5-6|TRBJ2-7|14|TRBD1|many
CASSPGQGRDEQYF
TGTGCCAGCAGCCCCGGACAGGGGAGGGACGAGCAGTACTTC
>TRBV20-1|TRBJ2-5|15|TRBD2|many
CSAKPTSGSQETQYF
TGCAGTGCTAAACCAACTAGCGGGAGTCAAGAGACCCAGTACTTC
>TRBV12-5|TRBJ1-1|14|-|many
CASGQTGLNTEAFF
TGTGCTAGTGGCCAGACAGGCCTGAACACTGAAGCTTTCTTT
>TRBV9|TRBJ1-4|16|TRBD1|few
CASSTSTGATNEKLFF
TGTGCCAGCAGCACATCGACAGGGGCAACTAATGAAAAACTGTTTTTT
>TRBV2|TRBJ2-5|16|TRBD2|-
CASSLGLAGNQETQYF
TGTGCCAGCAGCCTGGGACTAGCGGGAAATCAAGAGACCCAGTACTTC
>TRBV2|TRBJ2-5|15|-|many
CASSERTAVGVTQYF
TGTGCCAGCAGTGAACGTACGGCCGTTGGAGTGACCCAGTACTTC
>TRBV12-3/TRBV12-4|TRBJ1-5|15|-|many
CASSWRGGFDQPQHF
TGTGCCAGCAGTTGGCGGGGGGGGTTCGATCAGCCCCAGCATTTT
>TRBV6-5|TRBJ2-7|15|-|many
CASSYVGSPVYEQYF
TGTGCCAGCAGTTACGTCGGATCACCGGTCTACGAGCAGTACTTC
>TRBV27|TRBJ2-3|17|TRBD1|many
CASSSLPRTGSTDTQYF
TGTGCCAGCAGTTCCCTCCCTCGGACAGGGAGCACAGATACGCAGTATTTT
>TRBV19|TRBJ2-5|14|TRBD2|many
CASRRAGGSETQYF
TGTGCCAGTAGACGAGCGGGAGGATCCGAGACCCAGTACTTC
>TRBV29-1|TRBJ1-2|14|TRBD1|many
CSVEKGTGEYGYTF
TGCAGCGTTGAAAAGGGGACAGGGGAGTATGGCTACACCTTC
>TRBV24-1|TRBJ1-5|14|-|few
CATGGEFRNQPQHF
TGTGCCACCGGAGGGGAGTTTCGTAATCAGCCCCAGCATTTT
>TRBV6-1|TRBJ2-5|13|-|many
CASGLAHQETQYF
TGTGCCAGCGGCCTAGCGCACCAAGAGACCCAGTACTTC
>TRBV2|TRBJ1-6|14|-|-
CASTWGSYNSPLHF
TGTGCCAGCACCTGGGGCTCCTATAATTCACCCCTCCACTTT
>TRBV11-1|TRBJ1-2|14|-|many
CASSPLTENYGYTF
TGTGCCAGCTCGCCCCTAACAGAAAACTATGGCTACACCTTC
>TRBV3-1|TRBJ2-7|15|-|many
CASSPGGVEPYEQYF
TGTGCCAGCAGCCCTGGAGGGGTGGAGCCCTACGAGCAGTACTTC